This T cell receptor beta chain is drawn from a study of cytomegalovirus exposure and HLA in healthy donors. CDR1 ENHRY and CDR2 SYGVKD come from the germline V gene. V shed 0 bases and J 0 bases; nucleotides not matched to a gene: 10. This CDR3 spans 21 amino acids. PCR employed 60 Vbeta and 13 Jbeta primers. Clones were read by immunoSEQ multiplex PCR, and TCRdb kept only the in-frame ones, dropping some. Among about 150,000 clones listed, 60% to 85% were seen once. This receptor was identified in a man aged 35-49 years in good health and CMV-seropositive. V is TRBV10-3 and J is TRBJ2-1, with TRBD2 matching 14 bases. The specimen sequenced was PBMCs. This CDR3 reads CAISESLGTSGSMSSYNEQFF. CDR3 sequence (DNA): TGTGCCATCAGTGAGTCTCTCGGGACTAGCGGGAGTATGAGCTCCTACAATGAGCAGTTCTTC.